This T cell receptor (beta chain) was obtained from a study of blood T cell repertoires in COVID-19. Background on the study: Collection of acute and convalescent COVID-19 samples took place in the United States, Italy and Spain.

Enrolled during active infection, Seattle patients were then followed longitudinally. This clone was counted a single time. Trimming took off 0 bases at V and 4 bases at J, with 14 bases between the two ends. The CDR3 runs to 15 residues. CDR1 SGHDT and CDR2 YYEEEE come from the germline V gene. As handled by the study authors: Reference gene primer amplification gave nucleated cell count estimates. Using immunoSEQ multiplex PCR, the repertoire was profiled, and TCRdb retains in-frame clones only, with some absent. V and J calls plus clone size are reproduced from that table; the DNA served to infer D and trimming. The table shows 250,000 to 300,000 clones, with 89% occurring only once.

V usage is TRBV5-6 and J usage is TRBJ2-7, with D maybe TRBD2 (6 bases). This clonotype originated in a woman in her twenties or thirties with COVID-19, enrolled during active disease. Sequencing was done on a sample of peripheral blood. The CDR3 sequence: CASSLVAGNTYEQYF. The DNA of the CDR3 is TGTGCCAGCAGCTTGGTGGCGGGGAATACGTACGAGCAGTACTTC.